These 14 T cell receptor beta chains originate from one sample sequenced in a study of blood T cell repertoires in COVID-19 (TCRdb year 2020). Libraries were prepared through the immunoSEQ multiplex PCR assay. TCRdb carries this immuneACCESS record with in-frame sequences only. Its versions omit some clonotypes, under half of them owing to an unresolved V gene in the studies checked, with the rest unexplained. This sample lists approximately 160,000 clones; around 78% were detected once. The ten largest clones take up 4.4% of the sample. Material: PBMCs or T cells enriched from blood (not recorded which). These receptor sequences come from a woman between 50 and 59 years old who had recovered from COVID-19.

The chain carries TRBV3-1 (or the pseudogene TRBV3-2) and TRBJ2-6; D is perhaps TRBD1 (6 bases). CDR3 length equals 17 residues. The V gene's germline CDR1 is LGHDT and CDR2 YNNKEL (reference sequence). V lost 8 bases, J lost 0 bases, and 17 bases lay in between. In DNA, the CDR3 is TGTGCCAGCCGAGGGGGTTTAGGGAGCTCTGGGGCCAACGTCCTGACTTTC. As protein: CASRGGLGSSGANVLTF.

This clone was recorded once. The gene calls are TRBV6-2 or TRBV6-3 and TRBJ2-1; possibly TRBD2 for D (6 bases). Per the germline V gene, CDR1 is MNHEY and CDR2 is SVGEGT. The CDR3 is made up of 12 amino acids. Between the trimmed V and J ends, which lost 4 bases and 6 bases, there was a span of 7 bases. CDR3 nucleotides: TGTGCCAGCAGTTTTAGCGGCAATGAGCAGTTCTTC. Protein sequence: CASSFSGNEQFF.

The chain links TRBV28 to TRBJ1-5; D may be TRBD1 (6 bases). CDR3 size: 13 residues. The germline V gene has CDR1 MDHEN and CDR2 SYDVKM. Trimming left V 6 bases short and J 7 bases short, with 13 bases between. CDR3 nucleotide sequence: TGTGCCAGCAGGAACAGGGTGGAACAGCCCCAGCATTTT. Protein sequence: CASRNRVEQPQHF.

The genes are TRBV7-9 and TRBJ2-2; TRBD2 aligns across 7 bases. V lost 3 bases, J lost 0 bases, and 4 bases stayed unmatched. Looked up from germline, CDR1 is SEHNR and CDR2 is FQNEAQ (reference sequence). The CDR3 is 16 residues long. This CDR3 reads CASSFGGVANTGELFF. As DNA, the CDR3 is TGTGCCAGCAGCTTTGGGGGGGTAGCGAACACCGGGGAGCTGTTTTTT.

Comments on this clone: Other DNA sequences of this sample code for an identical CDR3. The CDR3 loop reads CAWRRETEAFF. The DNA of the CDR3 is TGTGCCTGGAGGAGGGAAACTGAAGCTTTCTTT. The gene calls are TRBV30 and TRBJ1-1, with no clear D. The CDR3 runs to 11 residues. The germline CDR1 and CDR2 sequences are GTSNPN and SVGIG (reference sequence). V lost 3 bases to trimming and J lost 5 bases, with 7 bases between them.

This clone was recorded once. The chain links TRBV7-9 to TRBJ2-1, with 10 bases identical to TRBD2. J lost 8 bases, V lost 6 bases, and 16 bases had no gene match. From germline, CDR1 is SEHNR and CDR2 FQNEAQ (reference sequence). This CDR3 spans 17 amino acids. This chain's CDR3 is CASRTKMRASGRDEQFF. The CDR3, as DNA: TGTGCCAGCAGAACAAAAATGAGGGCTAGCGGGAGAGATGAGCAGTTCTTC.

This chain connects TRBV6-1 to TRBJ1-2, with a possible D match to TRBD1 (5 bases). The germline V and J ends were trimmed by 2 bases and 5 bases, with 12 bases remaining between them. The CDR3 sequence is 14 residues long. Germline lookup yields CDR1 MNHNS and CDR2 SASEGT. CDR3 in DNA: TGTGCCAGCAGTGAATATGGGGCTGCGTATGGCTACACCTTC. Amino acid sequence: CASSEYGAAYGYTF.

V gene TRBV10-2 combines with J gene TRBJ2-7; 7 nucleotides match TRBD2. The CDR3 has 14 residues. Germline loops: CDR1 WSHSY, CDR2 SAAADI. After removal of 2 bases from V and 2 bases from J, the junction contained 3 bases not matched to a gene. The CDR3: CASSELGLAYEQYV. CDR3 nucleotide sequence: TGCGCCAGCAGTGAGCTCGGACTAGCCTACGAGCAGTACGTC.

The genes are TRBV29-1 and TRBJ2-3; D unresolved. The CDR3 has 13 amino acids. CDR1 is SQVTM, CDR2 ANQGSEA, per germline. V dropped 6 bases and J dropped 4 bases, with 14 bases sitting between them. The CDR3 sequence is CSVCGGVADTQYF. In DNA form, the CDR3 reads TGCAGCGTCTGCGGCGGTGTAGCAGATACGCAGTATTTT.

For the CDR3, the DNA is TGTGCCAGCAGCTTAGGAGGGGGCAGTCCAGAGACCCAGTACTTC. Translation gives CASSLGGGSPETQYF. This chain uses TRBV11-3 with TRBJ2-5; 7 bases fit TRBD1. The length of the CDR3 is 15 residues. The V and J ends lost 1 base and 4 bases, in that order; junction bases with no gene match: 6. Germline V CDR1 and CDR2: SGHNT, YENEEA.

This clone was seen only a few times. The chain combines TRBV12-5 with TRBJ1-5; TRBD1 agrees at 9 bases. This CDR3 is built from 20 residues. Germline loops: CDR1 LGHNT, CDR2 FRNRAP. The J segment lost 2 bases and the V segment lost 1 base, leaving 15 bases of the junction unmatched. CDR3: CASGLERRDRDPAGNQPQHF. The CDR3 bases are TGTGCTAGTGGTTTGGAACGCCGGGACAGGGACCCAGCGGGCAATCAGCCCCAGCATTTT.

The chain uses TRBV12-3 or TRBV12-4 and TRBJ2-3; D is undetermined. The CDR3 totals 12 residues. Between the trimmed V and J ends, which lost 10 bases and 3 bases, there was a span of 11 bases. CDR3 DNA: TGTGCCACCAGGACGGAGACAGATACGCAGTATTTT. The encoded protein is CATRTETDTQYF.

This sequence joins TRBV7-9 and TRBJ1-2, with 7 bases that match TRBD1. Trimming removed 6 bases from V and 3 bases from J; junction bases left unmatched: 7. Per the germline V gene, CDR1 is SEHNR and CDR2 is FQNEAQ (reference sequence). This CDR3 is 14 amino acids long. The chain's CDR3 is CASSHRGRDYGYTF. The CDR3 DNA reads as TGTGCCAGCAGTCACAGGGGCAGGGACTATGGCTACACCTTC.

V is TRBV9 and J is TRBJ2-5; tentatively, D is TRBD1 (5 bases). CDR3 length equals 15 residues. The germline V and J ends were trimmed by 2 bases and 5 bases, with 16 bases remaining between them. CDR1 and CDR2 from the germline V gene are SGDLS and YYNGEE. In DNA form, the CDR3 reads TGTGCCAGCAGCGTTTATGGGGCTGCTCTGGAGACCCAGTACTTC. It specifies CASSVYGAALETQYF. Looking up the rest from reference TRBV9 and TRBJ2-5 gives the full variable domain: DSGVTQTPKHLITATGQRVTLRCSPRSGDLSVYWYQQSLDQGLQFLIQYYNGEERAKGNILERFSAQQFPDLHSELNLSSLELGDSALYFCASSVYGAALETQYFGPGTRLLVL.